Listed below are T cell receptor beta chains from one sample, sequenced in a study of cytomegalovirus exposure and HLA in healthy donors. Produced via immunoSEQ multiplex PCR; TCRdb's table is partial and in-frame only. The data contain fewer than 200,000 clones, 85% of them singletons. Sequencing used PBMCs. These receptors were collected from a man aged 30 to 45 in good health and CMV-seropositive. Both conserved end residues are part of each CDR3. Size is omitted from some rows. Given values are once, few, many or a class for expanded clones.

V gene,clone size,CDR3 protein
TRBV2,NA,CASESGTGGLDTEAFF
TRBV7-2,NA,CASSRSGPYEQYF
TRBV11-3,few,CASSFTGGNFRETQYF
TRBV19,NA,CASSILTGTSQDTQYF
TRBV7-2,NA,CASSYQGGLGETQYF
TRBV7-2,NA,CASSLGGEGTGELFF
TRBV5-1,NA,CASSLGVGGMVEETQYF
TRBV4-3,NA,CASSQDRDSRGKLFF
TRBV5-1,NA,CASSPLAGGRETQYF
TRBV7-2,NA,CASSLSSSYNEQFF
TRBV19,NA,CASSTSGLATDTQYF
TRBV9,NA,CASSDSGGEKVNTEAFF
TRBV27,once,CASSPRGQGVLSSYEQYF
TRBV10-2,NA,CASSESIAGGPERLSKNIQYF
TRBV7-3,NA,CASSLPGGGNEQFF
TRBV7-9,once,CSSSYGQGAVWTEAFF
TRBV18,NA,CASSPGLAGDNEQFF
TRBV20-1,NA,CSALKETQYF
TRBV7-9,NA,CSSSFGTGYNEQFF
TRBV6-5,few,CASSIRGHTEAFF
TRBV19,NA,CASSYSGANVLTF
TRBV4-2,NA,CASSQVPQGLESTGFYEQYF
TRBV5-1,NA,CASSPWASSSYNEQFF
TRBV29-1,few,CSVGTGGLNTEAFF
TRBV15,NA,CATCRERENPNEQFF
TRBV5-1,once,CASSTAGGSTDTQYF
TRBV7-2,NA,CASRRDRGGSTIYF
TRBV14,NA,CASSQERLATYNEQFF
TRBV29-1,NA,CSVAGDTSGDTQYF
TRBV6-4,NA,CASSDSSSLNTGELFF
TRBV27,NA,CASSPRTGSGEQYF
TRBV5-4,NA,CASSSTSPGETQYF
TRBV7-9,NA,CASSLTGENTGELFF
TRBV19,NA,CASNPPGDYTGELFF
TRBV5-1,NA,CASSLVASSSTDTQYF
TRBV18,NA,CASSPTGGAPYEQYF
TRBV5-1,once,CASSFGGVPGTGGAYEQYF
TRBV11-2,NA,CASSSRLGGSGNTIYF
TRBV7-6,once,CASSVNAGLAEETQYF
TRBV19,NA,CASSIRGLETQYF
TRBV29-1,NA,CSAIDRYATEAFF
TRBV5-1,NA,CASSLEGRGLETQYF
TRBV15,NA,CATSRARLGGSEKLFF
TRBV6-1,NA,CASSEAGGGIYGYTF
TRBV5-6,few,CASSLRTGGGWDSPLHF
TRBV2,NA,CASLLQGGSYEQYF
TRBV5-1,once,CASAGTDSYEQYF
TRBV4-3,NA,CASSQEVRLPDTQYF
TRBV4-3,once,CASSPTSATNEKLFF
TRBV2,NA,CASRPTGGETQYF
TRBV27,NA,CASRGQGWGYEQYF
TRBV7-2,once,CASSLVTQNYGYTF
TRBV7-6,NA,CASSLVLAGGPSTGELFF
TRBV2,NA,CASSPDRFPEAFF
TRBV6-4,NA,CASSGELQGIHEQFF